The next 7 T cell receptor beta chains were all read from a single sample in a study of regulatory T cells in long-lasting Graves disease. TCR beta libraries were built with iRepertoire HTBI primers and Arm-PCR of CDR3 regions. Using its own MiXCR run on the multiplex PCR reads, TCRdb lists one record per CDR3 protein. The sample holds over 650,000 distinct CDR3 sequences; about 32% are singletons and the top ten take around 42%. The time point here: persistent/refractory GD, antithyroid drugs over 5 years with positive TRAb. There was RNA extracted from PBMCs, and the TCR library was made from it. Here the sequenced sample was peripheral blood mononuclear cells (PBMCs), taken when the disease was refractory, from a patient treated with antithyroid drugs. These receptors came from a female donor with Graves disease.

This clonotype was observed a few times. The chain couples TRBV6-1 to TRBJ2-5, with D possibly matching TRBD2 (5 bases). CDR3 size: 13 residues. V was trimmed by 5 bases and J by 5 bases, leaving 12 bases between them. Germline CDR1 MNHNS, CDR2 SASEGT. The CDR3 loop reads CASSRSGYETQYF. In DNA form, the CDR3 reads TGTGCCAGCAGTCGTTCGGGGTACGAGACCCAGTACTTC.

The J gene is TRBJ2-7, the V gene TRBV20-1; possible D gene TRBD2, 5 bases. Germline V gives CDR1 DFQATT, CDR2 SNEGSKA (reference sequence). The length of the CDR3 is 13 residues. V shed 2 bases and J shed 2 bases, with 10 bases lying between them. The CDR3 reads CSARRAGAYEQYF. The DNA for the CDR3 is TGCAGTGCTAGACGCGCGGGCGCCTACGAGCAGTACTTC.

The sample holds a few counts of this clonotype. CDR3 protein: CASSLVTAVNTGELFF. The CDR3 nucleotides read TGTGCCAGCAGCTTAGTCACAGCGGTAAACACCGGGGAGCTGTTTTTT. The chain links TRBV11-3 to TRBJ2-2, with a weak D call TRBD2 (5 bases). The CDR3 consists of 16 residues. The ends were cut back, 1 base at V and 2 bases at J, with 11 bases in the middle. CDR1 is SGHNT and CDR2 is YENEEA in the germline V gene.

This clonotype showed up just a few times. The chain is built from TRBV6-1 and TRBJ1-1; TRBD1 is a possible D gene (5 bases). Germline CDR1 is MNHNS and CDR2 is SASEGT. This CDR3 comprises 17 residues. Deletions cut 1 base from V and 1 base from J, with 16 bases between. The CDR3: CASSEEGRGLWNTEAFF. The CDR3 region has the DNA TGTGCCAGCAGTGAAGAAGGTCGGGGCCTATGGAACACTGAAGCTTTCTTT.

The chain recombines TRBV25-1 with TRBJ1-4; D is unresolved. The CDR3 loop spans 16 amino acids. The germline V gene encodes CDR1 MGHDK and CDR2 SYGVNS. Trimming stripped 4 bases from V and 0 bases from J, with 12 bases between. The CDR3 loop is CASSAELLATNEKLFF. In nucleotides, the CDR3 is TGTGCCAGCAGTGCAGAGCTCCTTGCAACTAATGAAAAACTGTTTTTT.

The rearrangement links TRBV20-1 to TRBJ1-6; D gene ambiguous. With 2 bases removed from V and 6 bases from J, the gap between germline ends came to 2 bases. Germline CDR1 is DFQATT and CDR2 is SNEGSKA (reference sequence). CDR3 length equals 11 residues. The CDR3 region is CSARFNSPLHF. The DNA for the CDR3 is TGCAGTGCTAGATTTAATTCACCCCTCCACTTT.

There are a few counts of this clonotype. This chain joins TRBV29-1 and TRBJ1-5; D not resolved. Germline V gene sequence: CDR1 SQVTM, CDR2 ANQGSEA. V lost 4 bases and J lost 0, with 7 bases in between. The CDR3 has 13 residues. CDR3 in DNA: TGCAGCGTTGCACTCAATAGCAATCAGCCCCAGCATTTT. It encodes CSVALNSNQPQHF. Full variable domain (missing parts from reference TRBV29-1 and TRBJ1-5): SAVISQKPSRDICQRGTSLTIQCQVDSQVTMMFWYRQQPGQSLTLIATANQGSEATYESGFVIDKFPISRPNLTFSTLTVSNMSPEDSSIYLCSVALNSNQPQHFGDGTRLSIL.